A selection of T cell receptor beta chains follows, all from one sample in a study of blood T cell repertoires in COVID-19. The assay was immunoSEQ multiplex PCR, and TCRdb's table has in-frame clones only and misses some. The sample gives about 150,000 clones, 84% of which show up once; around a tenth is in the top ten. Sequences were obtained from peripheral blood. Receptors originate from a woman between 50 and 59 years old with acute or convalescent COVID-19. CDR3s include the opening cysteine and the closing phenylalanine or tryptophan. The D gene is left open where the match is weak. Some rows mark clone size as missing; the rest say once, few, many or name a class of expanded clone.

V gene: TRBV18
clone size: NA
J gene: TRBJ1-2
D gene: NA
CDR3 DNA: TGTGCCAGCTCACCAGAGCAAGCGGGATTTGGTGCCAGCTACACCTTC
CDR3 protein: CASSPEQAGFGASYTF

V gene: TRBV6-5
clone size: NA
J gene: TRBJ2-3
D gene: TRBD2
CDR3 DNA: TGTGCCAGCAGGGCTAGCGGGCAGCTCACAGATACGCAGTATTTT
CDR3 protein: CASRASGQLTDTQYF

V gene: TRBV6-5
clone size: few
J gene: TRBJ1-1
D gene: NA
CDR3 DNA: TGTGCCAGCAGCCGCGACAGCTTCCTGAACACTGAAGCTTTCTTT
CDR3 protein: CASSRDSFLNTEAFF

V gene: TRBV12-5
clone size: NA
J gene: TRBJ2-7
D gene: TRBD2
CDR3 DNA: TGTGCTAGTGGTTTGACTAGCGGGAACTCCTACGAGCAGTACTTC
CDR3 protein: CASGLTSGNSYEQYF

V gene: TRBV27
clone size: NA
J gene: TRBJ2-5
D gene: NA
CDR3 DNA: TGTGCCAGCAGAGGACAGAATGAAGAGACCCAGTACTTC
CDR3 protein: CASRGQNEETQYF

V gene: TRBV7-9
clone size: NA
J gene: TRBJ2-7
D gene: NA
CDR3 DNA: TGTGCCAGCAGCCCCGCGGCCTACGAGCAGTACTTC
CDR3 protein: CASSPAAYEQYF

V gene: TRBV7-8
clone size: NA
J gene: TRBJ1-2
D gene: NA
CDR3 DNA: TGTGCCAGCACCGAGAGGGCACTTGGGCATGGCTACACCTTC
CDR3 protein: CASTERALGHGYTF

V gene: TRBV10-3
clone size: NA
J gene: TRBJ1-6
D gene: NA
CDR3 DNA: TGTGCCATCCATCAGGGTCTTACCGGTTCACCCCTCCACTTT
CDR3 protein: CAIHQGLTGSPLHF

V gene: TRBV4-1
clone size: NA
J gene: TRBJ1-3
D gene: NA
CDR3 DNA: TGCGCCAGCAGCCAAGAACAGGCGCGGAACACCATATATTTT
CDR3 protein: CASSQEQARNTIYF

V gene: TRBV18
clone size: NA
J gene: TRBJ1-1
D gene: NA
CDR3 DNA: TGTGCCAGCTCACCAGAAATAGACACTGAAGCTTTCTTT
CDR3 protein: CASSPEIDTEAFF

V gene: TRBV9
clone size: NA
J gene: TRBJ2-1
D gene: NA
CDR3 DNA: TGTGCCAGCAGCTTCTACCCCCTCCATGAGCAGTTCTTC
CDR3 protein: CASSFYPLHEQFF

V gene: TRBV7-2
clone size: NA
J gene: TRBJ2-4
D gene: NA
CDR3 DNA: TGTGCCAGCAGCTTAAATGGCGGCAAAAACATTCAGTACTTC
CDR3 protein: CASSLNGGKNIQYF

V gene: TRBV28
clone size: NA
J gene: TRBJ1-4
D gene: NA
CDR3 DNA: TGTGCCAGCAGTTTTCCTGGGGGCGTAGGGGAAAAACTGTTTTTT
CDR3 protein: CASSFPGGVGEKLFF

V gene: TRBV24-1
clone size: NA
J gene: TRBJ1-1
D gene: NA
CDR3 DNA: TGTGCCACCAGTGATTTAGGGCATACCCAGGGCACTGAAGCTTTCTTT
CDR3 protein: CATSDLGHTQGTEAFF

V gene: TRBV9
clone size: NA
J gene: TRBJ1-3
D gene: NA
CDR3 DNA: TGTGCCAGCAGCGTGGGGGGGATCTCTGGAAACACCATATATTTT
CDR3 protein: CASSVGGISGNTIYF

V gene: TRBV19
clone size: NA
J gene: TRBJ1-4
D gene: NA
CDR3 DNA: TGTGCCAGTAGTATTTTTACTACTAATGAAAAACTGTTTTTT
CDR3 protein: CASSIFTTNEKLFF

V gene: TRBV28
clone size: NA
J gene: TRBJ1-2
D gene: NA
CDR3 DNA: TGTGCCAGCAGTTCCAGGATGAACTATGGCTACACCTTC
CDR3 protein: CASSSRMNYGYTF

V gene: TRBV9
clone size: NA
J gene: TRBJ1-3
D gene: TRBD1
CDR3 DNA: TGTGCCAGCAGCGTGGGGACAGAGAGTATTTCGACTGGAAACACCATATATTTT
CDR3 protein: CASSVGTESISTGNTIYF

V gene: TRBV2
clone size: NA
J gene: TRBJ1-6
D gene: NA
CDR3 DNA: TGTGCCAGCAGTGACGGGGGAAATAATTCACCCCTCCACTTT
CDR3 protein: CASSDGGNNSPLHF

V gene: TRBV5-1
clone size: NA
J gene: TRBJ2-3
D gene: NA
CDR3 DNA: TGCGCCAGCAGGGTGACTAGCACAGATACGCAGTATTTT
CDR3 protein: CASRVTSTDTQYF

V gene: TRBV5-1
clone size: NA
J gene: TRBJ2-5
D gene: NA
CDR3 DNA: TGCGCCAGTCGAAGTGGGGACTTTCCGAACAAGTACTTC
CDR3 protein: CASRSGDFPNKYF

V gene: TRBV19
clone size: few
J gene: TRBJ1-3
D gene: NA
CDR3 DNA: TGTGCCAGTAGTATATTGGGACACTCTGGAAACACCATATATTTT
CDR3 protein: CASSILGHSGNTIYF

V gene: TRBV7-9
clone size: once
J gene: TRBJ2-7
D gene: NA
CDR3 DNA: TGTGCCAGCAGCCCGACCGGGAGTGGCTACGAGCAGTACTTC
CDR3 protein: CASSPTGSGYEQYF

V gene: TRBV20-1
clone size: NA
J gene: TRBJ1-1
D gene: NA
CDR3 DNA: TGCAGTGCTAGTACGACAGCGAACACTGAAGCTTTCTTT
CDR3 protein: CSASTTANTEAFF

V gene: TRBV5-1
clone size: few
J gene: TRBJ2-5
D gene: TRBD1
CDR3 DNA: TGCGCCAGCAGCTCCGGGACAGGGGACCAAGAGACCCAGTACTTC
CDR3 protein: CASSSGTGDQETQYF

V gene: TRBV6-5
clone size: few
J gene: TRBJ2-7
D gene: NA
CDR3 DNA: TGTGCCAGCAGTAACTCTCCCTATGGCGAGCAGTACTTC
CDR3 protein: CASSNSPYGEQYF

V gene: TRBV21-1
clone size: NA
J gene: TRBJ1-6
D gene: NA
CDR3 DNA: TGTGCCAGCAGCAAAGGGGACCAGGGGAAGGATTCACCCCTCCACTTT
CDR3 protein: CASSKGDQGKDSPLHF

V gene: TRBV11-3
clone size: NA
J gene: TRBJ1-2
D gene: NA
CDR3 DNA: TGTGCCAGCAGCTTAGATCGAGGATTGAAACGAGCTAACTATGGCTACACCTTC
CDR3 protein: CASSLDRGLKRANYGYTF

V gene: TRBV7-8
clone size: NA
J gene: TRBJ1-4
D gene: NA
CDR3 DNA: TGTGCCAGCAGCTTGGGAGGGGACAATGAAAAACTGTTTTTT
CDR3 protein: CASSLGGDNEKLFF

V gene: TRBV6-5
clone size: NA
J gene: TRBJ2-7
D gene: TRBD1
CDR3 DNA: TGTGCCAGCAGCTGGGGGACAGGGACCTACGAGCAGTACTTC
CDR3 protein: CASSWGTGTYEQYF

V gene: TRBV11-2
clone size: NA
J gene: TRBJ2-3
D gene: TRBD2
CDR3 DNA: TGTGCCAGCAGCCCACCGACTAGCGGGCCCACAGATACGCAGTATTTT
CDR3 protein: CASSPPTSGPTDTQYF

V gene: TRBV6-5
clone size: once
J gene: TRBJ1-3
D gene: TRBD1
CDR3 DNA: TGTGCCAGCAGCACAGGGGGCTCTGGAAACACCATATATTTT
CDR3 protein: CASSTGGSGNTIYF

V gene: TRBV6-5
clone size: NA
J gene: TRBJ2-3
D gene: TRBD2
CDR3 DNA: TGTGCCAGCAGACCGCTAGCGGGGGGGGCAGATACGCAGTATTTT
CDR3 protein: CASRPLAGGADTQYF

V gene: TRBV11-1
clone size: NA
J gene: TRBJ2-7
D gene: TRBD2
CDR3 DNA: TGTGCCATTCGGGGGGGCCGTTACGAGCAGTACTTC
CDR3 protein: CAIRGGRYEQYF

V gene: TRBV7-9
clone size: NA
J gene: TRBJ2-7
D gene: TRBD1
CDR3 DNA: TGTGCCAGCAGCTTAGGGGACAGGGCACCCTACGAGCAGTACTTC
CDR3 protein: CASSLGDRAPYEQYF

V gene: TRBV3-1/TRBV3-2
clone size: NA
J gene: TRBJ2-7
D gene: TRBD2
CDR3 DNA: TGTGCCAGCAGTCCTCCCTTAGCGGGGGGCGGGTACGAGCAGTACTTC
CDR3 protein: CASSPPLAGGGYEQYF

V gene: TRBV4-1
clone size: once
J gene: TRBJ1-5
D gene: TRBD1
CDR3 DNA: TGCGCCAGCAGCCACCCCCGGGACAGGGTTCAAAGCAATCAGCCCCAGCATTTT
CDR3 protein: CASSHPRDRVQSNQPQHF

V gene: TRBV7-2
clone size: NA
J gene: TRBJ1-5
D gene: NA
CDR3 DNA: TGTGCCAGCAGCTTGCACCGGGGTAACAATCAGCCCCAGCATTTT
CDR3 protein: CASSLHRGNNQPQHF

V gene: TRBV3-1/TRBV3-2
clone size: NA
J gene: TRBJ1-4
D gene: TRBD1
CDR3 DNA: TGTGCCAGCAGCCTGAGAACAGGGGGCGTTGAAAAACTGTTTTTT
CDR3 protein: CASSLRTGGVEKLFF

V gene: TRBV9
clone size: NA
J gene: TRBJ1-3
D gene: NA
CDR3 DNA: TGTGCCACCTCCCCGGGAGAGGGTGGAAACACCATATATTTT
CDR3 protein: CATSPGEGGNTIYF

V gene: TRBV7-3
clone size: NA
J gene: TRBJ2-7
D gene: NA
CDR3 DNA: TGTGCCAGCAGCTATACGGGTGGCGAGCAGTACTTC
CDR3 protein: CASSYTGGEQYF

V gene: TRBV11-1
clone size: once
J gene: TRBJ1-1
D gene: TRBD1
CDR3 DNA: TGTGCCAGCAGCCCACGGAGACAGGGAAACACTGAAGCTTTCTTT
CDR3 protein: CASSPRRQGNTEAFF

V gene: TRBV6-2/TRBV6-3
clone size: NA
J gene: TRBJ1-1
D gene: NA
CDR3 DNA: TGTGCCAGCAGTTACTCGAGGGTAGGCACTGAAGCTTTCTTT
CDR3 protein: CASSYSRVGTEAFF

V gene: TRBV19
clone size: NA
J gene: TRBJ1-2
D gene: TRBD1
CDR3 DNA: TGTGCCAGTAGTCTCCAGACAGGGTCTGGCTACACCTTC
CDR3 protein: CASSLQTGSGYTF

V gene: TRBV6-2/TRBV6-3
clone size: NA
J gene: TRBJ2-3
D gene: NA
CDR3 DNA: TGTGCCAGCAGTTACTCGAAGGGGAACACAGATACGCAGTATTTT
CDR3 protein: CASSYSKGNTDTQYF

V gene: TRBV6-6
clone size: NA
J gene: TRBJ1-6
D gene: TRBD1
CDR3 DNA: TGTGCCAGCAGTCAATCCGGGACAGGATTTTTTAGCCTCCACTTT
CDR3 protein: CASSQSGTGFFSLHF

V gene: TRBV18
clone size: NA
J gene: TRBJ2-5
D gene: NA
CDR3 DNA: TGTGCCAGCTCACCAGCTAGCACCCCGACCCAGTACTTC
CDR3 protein: CASSPASTPTQYF

V gene: TRBV2
clone size: NA
J gene: TRBJ1-2
D gene: TRBD1
CDR3 DNA: TGTGCCAGCAGTACAAACCAGGGGGCTTATGGCTACACCTTC
CDR3 protein: CASSTNQGAYGYTF

V gene: TRBV5-4
clone size: NA
J gene: TRBJ1-2
D gene: TRBD1
CDR3 DNA: TGTGCCAGCAGCCGGGACAGCTTCTATGGCTACACCTTC
CDR3 protein: CASSRDSFYGYTF

V gene: TRBV14
clone size: NA
J gene: TRBJ1-1
D gene: NA
CDR3 DNA: TGTGCCAGCAGCCGCATCCCGGGGGGCACTGAAGCTTTCTTT
CDR3 protein: CASSRIPGGTEAFF

V gene: TRBV7-8
clone size: NA
J gene: TRBJ2-7
D gene: NA
CDR3 DNA: TGTGCCAGCAGCCCTTATGACGAGCAGTACTTC
CDR3 protein: CASSPYDEQYF

V gene: TRBV6-2/TRBV6-3
clone size: NA
J gene: TRBJ1-1
D gene: TRBD1
CDR3 DNA: TGTGCCAGCAGTTATTGGGGACAGGGGGCCAGGAACACTGAAGCTTTCTTT
CDR3 protein: CASSYWGQGARNTEAFF

V gene: TRBV6-6
clone size: NA
J gene: TRBJ2-5
D gene: NA
CDR3 DNA: TGTGCCAGCAGACACTCAGGAGGGGTGGAGACCCAGTACTTC
CDR3 protein: CASRHSGGVETQYF

V gene: TRBV10-3
clone size: once
J gene: TRBJ2-1
D gene: TRBD1
CDR3 DNA: TGTGCCATCAGTGGCCGGGACAGTTTTCCGTTCTTC
CDR3 protein: CAISGRDSFPFF

V gene: TRBV6-6
clone size: NA
J gene: TRBJ2-5
D gene: NA
CDR3 DNA: TGTGCCAGCAGTTACAACAGGGGGGGTGAGACCCAGTACTTC
CDR3 protein: CASSYNRGGETQYF

V gene: TRBV7-2
clone size: NA
J gene: TRBJ2-7
D gene: NA
CDR3 DNA: TGTGCCAGCAGCTTAATGCTGGTTAGCGGAAGAAACGAGCAGTACTTC
CDR3 protein: CASSLMLVSGRNEQYF

V gene: TRBV5-1
clone size: NA
J gene: TRBJ2-3
D gene: TRBD1
CDR3 DNA: TGCGCCAGCAGCTTGGTGGGACAGTCTCAGGAGGCGCAGTATTTT
CDR3 protein: CASSLVGQSQEAQYF

V gene: TRBV18
clone size: NA
J gene: TRBJ2-5
D gene: TRBD1
CDR3 DNA: TGTGCCAGCTCGGGGGACAGTAAAGAGACCCAGTACTTC
CDR3 protein: CASSGDSKETQYF

V gene: TRBV7-8
clone size: few
J gene: TRBJ2-1
D gene: TRBD1
CDR3 DNA: TGTGCCAGCAGCTTAGAGCTCCCGGGACAGGGATCACGTTCCTACAATGAGCAGTTCTTC
CDR3 protein: CASSLELPGQGSRSYNEQFF